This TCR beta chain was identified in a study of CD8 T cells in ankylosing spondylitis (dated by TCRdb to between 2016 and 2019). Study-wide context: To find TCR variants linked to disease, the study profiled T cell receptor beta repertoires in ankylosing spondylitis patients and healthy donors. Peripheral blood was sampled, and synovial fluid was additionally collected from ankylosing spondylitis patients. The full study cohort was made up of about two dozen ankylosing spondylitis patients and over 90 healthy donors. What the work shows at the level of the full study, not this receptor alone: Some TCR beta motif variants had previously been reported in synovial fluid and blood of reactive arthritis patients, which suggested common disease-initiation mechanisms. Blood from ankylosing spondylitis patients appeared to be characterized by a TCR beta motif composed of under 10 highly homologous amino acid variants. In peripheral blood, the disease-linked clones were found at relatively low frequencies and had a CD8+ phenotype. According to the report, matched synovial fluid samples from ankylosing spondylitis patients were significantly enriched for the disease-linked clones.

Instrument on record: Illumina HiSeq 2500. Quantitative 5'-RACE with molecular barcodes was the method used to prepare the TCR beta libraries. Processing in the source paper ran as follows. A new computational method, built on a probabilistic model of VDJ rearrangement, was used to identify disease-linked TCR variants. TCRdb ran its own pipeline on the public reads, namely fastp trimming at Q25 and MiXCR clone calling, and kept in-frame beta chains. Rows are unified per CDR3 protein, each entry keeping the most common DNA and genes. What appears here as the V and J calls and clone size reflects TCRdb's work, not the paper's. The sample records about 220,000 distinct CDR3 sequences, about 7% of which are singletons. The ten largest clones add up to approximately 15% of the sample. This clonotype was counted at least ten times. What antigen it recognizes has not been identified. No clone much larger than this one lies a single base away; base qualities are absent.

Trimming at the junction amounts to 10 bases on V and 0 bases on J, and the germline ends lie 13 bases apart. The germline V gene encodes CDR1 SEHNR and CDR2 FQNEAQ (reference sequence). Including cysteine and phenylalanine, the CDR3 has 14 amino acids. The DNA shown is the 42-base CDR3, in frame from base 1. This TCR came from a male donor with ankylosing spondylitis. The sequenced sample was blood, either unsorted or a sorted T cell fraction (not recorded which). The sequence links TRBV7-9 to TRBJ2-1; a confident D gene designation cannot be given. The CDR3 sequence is CATFGLLSYNEQFF. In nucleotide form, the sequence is TGTGCCACCTTCGGGCTGCTCTCCTACAATGAGCAGTTCTTC.